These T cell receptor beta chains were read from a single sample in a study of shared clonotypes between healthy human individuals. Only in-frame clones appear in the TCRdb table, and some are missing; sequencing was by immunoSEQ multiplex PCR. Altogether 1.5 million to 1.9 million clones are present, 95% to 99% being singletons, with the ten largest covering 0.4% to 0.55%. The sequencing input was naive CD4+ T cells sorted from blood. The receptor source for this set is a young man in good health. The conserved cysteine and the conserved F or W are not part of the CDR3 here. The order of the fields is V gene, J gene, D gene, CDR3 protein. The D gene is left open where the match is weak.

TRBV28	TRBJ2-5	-	ASSLRGEGGWETQY
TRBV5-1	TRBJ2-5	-	ASSLQGSQETQY
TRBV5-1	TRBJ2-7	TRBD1	ASRHTPDRRSYEQY
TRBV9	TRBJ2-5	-	ASSLSVGQETQY
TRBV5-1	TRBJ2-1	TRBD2	ASTLLGLAGGAEQF
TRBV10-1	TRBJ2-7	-	ASSEATGSSYEQY
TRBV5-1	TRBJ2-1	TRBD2	ASRLGVAGEYEQF
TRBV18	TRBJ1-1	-	ASSPYKANTEAF
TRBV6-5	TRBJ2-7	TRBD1	ASSKRQGAREQY
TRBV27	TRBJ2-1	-	ASSLAGRSRYNEQF
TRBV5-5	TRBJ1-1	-	ASSSSPTANTEAF
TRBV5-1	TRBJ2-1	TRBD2	ASSALWTSTDNEQF
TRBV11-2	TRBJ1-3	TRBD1	ASSWDRGPVNTIY
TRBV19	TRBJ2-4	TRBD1	ASSIDRGAKNIQY
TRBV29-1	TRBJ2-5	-	SVDEVETQY
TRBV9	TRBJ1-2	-	ASSPFDERFYGYT
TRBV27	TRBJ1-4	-	ASSPSDFRREKLF
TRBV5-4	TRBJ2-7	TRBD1	ASSSESPGQGYEQY
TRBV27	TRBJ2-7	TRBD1	ASSQPGQGKDEQY
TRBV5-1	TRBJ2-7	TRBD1	ASSLRPGQGTYEQY
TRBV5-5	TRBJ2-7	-	AGSPSGGFYEQY
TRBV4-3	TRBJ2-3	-	ASSQGEARRDTQY
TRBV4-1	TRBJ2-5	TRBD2	ASSQVGTSGSGKTQY
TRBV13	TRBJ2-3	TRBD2	ASSPRRGLVTPSSTDTQY
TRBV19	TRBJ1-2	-	ASTNGGRWYGYT
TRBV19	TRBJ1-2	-	AAGRNYGYT
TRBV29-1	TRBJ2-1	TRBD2	SALAGGKVGNEQF
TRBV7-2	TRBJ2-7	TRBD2	ASSLVAGQRYEQY
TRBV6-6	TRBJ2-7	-	ASSRSSGISYEQY
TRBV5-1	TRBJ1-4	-	ASSLGAGTNEKLF
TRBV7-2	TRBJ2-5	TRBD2	ASSLVLTSGARGTQY
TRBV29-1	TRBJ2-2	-	SVEGTANTGELF
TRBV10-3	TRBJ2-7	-	AIGGQGSYEQY
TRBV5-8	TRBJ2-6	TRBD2	ASRTSGRGTGANVLT
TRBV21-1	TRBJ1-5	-	ASSTHRGRTGNQPQH
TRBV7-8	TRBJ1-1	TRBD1	ASSRGRGTEAF
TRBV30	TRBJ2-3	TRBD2	AWTAGTSGGPPY
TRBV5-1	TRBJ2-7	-	ASSLRGQTTEQY
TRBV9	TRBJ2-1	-	ASSPDSVAYNEQF
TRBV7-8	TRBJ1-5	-	ASSLGLPQNSNQPQH
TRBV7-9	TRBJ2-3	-	ASTIPSGPDTQY
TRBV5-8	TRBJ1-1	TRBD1	ASSLVQGVRNTEAF
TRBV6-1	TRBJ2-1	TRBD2	ASTGTSGYNEQF
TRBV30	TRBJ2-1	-	AGHDNEQF
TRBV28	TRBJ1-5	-	ASSLTGPNQPQH